Listed here are 30 T cell receptor beta chains from one sample, sequenced in a study of cytomegalovirus exposure and HLA in healthy donors. The PCR was carried out with 60 Vbeta primers and 13 Jbeta primers. Measured with immunoSEQ multiplex PCR; TCRdb has only the in-frame clones, and not every one. In the table there are some 200,000 clones, around 80% of which are singletons. Sequencing was performed on PBMCs. The origin of the receptors is a woman in her thirties or forties in good health and CMV-seronegative.

This rearrangement joins TRBV11-2 to TRBJ2-4, with a weak D call TRBD1 (5 bases). Trimming pared 2 bases from V and 1 base from J, leaving 12 bases between. This CDR3 has 16 residues. CDR1 and CDR2 from the germline V gene are SGHAT and FQNNGV. The CDR3 spells CASSLLSGKAKNIQYF. CDR3 DNA: TGTGCCAGCAGCTTATTATCAGGGAAGGCCAAAAACATTCAGTACTTC.

This clone has a single count. This chain joins TRBV7-2 and TRBJ2-7, with a possible D match to TRBD1 (5 bases). Trimming took 5 bases from V and 3 from J, leaving 14 bases between them. Germline assignment: CDR1 SGHTA and CDR2 FQGNSA. The CDR3 spans 14 residues. The CDR3 sequence is CASSARQRSYEQYF. The CDR3 coding sequence is TGTGCCAGCAGCGCCCGACAGCGAAGCTACGAGCAGTACTTC.

The J gene is TRBJ2-2, the V gene TRBV7-2; weak D call: TRBD2 (7 bases). This CDR3 comprises 14 residues. Trimming pared 5 bases from V and 8 bases from J, leaving 15 bases between. Germline values: CDR1 SGHTA, CDR2 FQGNSA. For the CDR3, the DNA is TGTGCCAGCAGCAGAGGGGGGGCAGGAGGGGAGCTGTTTTTT. Its protein is CASSRGGAGGELFF.

This chain connects TRBV5-6 to TRBJ2-5, with 9 bases that match TRBD1. The germline CDR1 and CDR2 sequences are SGHDT and YYEEEE. This CDR3 spans 17 amino acids. Trimming cost V 0 bases and J 0 bases; bases outside gene matches: 6. The CDR3 protein is CASSLEGQGIHQETQYF. CDR3 DNA: TGTGCCAGCAGCTTGGAGGGACAGGGCATACACCAAGAGACCCAGTACTTC.

V usage is TRBV7-8 and J usage is TRBJ2-5; TRBD1 might be the D (5 bases). The V end lost 1 base, the J end lost 1 base, and 10 bases lay between the germline ends. CDR1 SGHVS and CDR2 FQNEAQ come from the germline V gene. The length of the CDR3 is 15 residues. The CDR3 loop reads CASSLVGAGQETQYF. The CDR3 nucleotides are TGTGCCAGCAGCTTAGTAGGGGCAGGCCAAGAGACCCAGTACTTC. Combining the CDR3 with reference TRBV7-8 and TRBJ2-5 gives the whole variable domain GAGVSQSPRYKVAKRGQDVALRCDPISGHVSLFWYQQALGQGPEFLTYFQNEAQLDKSGLPSDRFFAERPEGSVSTLKIQRTQQEDSAVYLCASSLVGAGQETQYFGPGTRLLVL.

The chain has TRBV10-3 and TRBJ1-2; possibly TRBD1 for D (5 bases). This CDR3 has 13 residues. Looked up from germline, CDR1 is ENHRY and CDR2 is SYGVKD. V was trimmed by 4 bases and J by 7 bases, leaving 13 bases between them. The CDR3 DNA sequence: TGTGCCATCAGTGGTGAGGACAAAGGTGGCTACACCTTC. Translated: CAISGEDKGGYTF.

This clone was counted a few times. V gene TRBV7-2 combines with J gene TRBJ1-1; no clear D gene. Trimming stripped 2 bases from V and 7 bases from J, with 8 bases between. Germline CDR1 SGHTA, CDR2 FQGNSA. The CDR3 is made up of 12 amino acids. DNA for the CDR3: TGTGCCAGCAGCTTATGGTCAGTTGAAGCTTTCTTT. This gives the protein CASSLWSVEAFF.

V is TRBV6-6 and J is TRBJ2-7; 9 positions agree with TRBD1. V shed 6 bases and J 6 bases; nucleotides not matched to a gene: 6. This CDR3 comprises 13 residues. Germline CDR1 reads MNHNY; CDR2 reads SVGAGI (reference sequence). CDR3 in DNA: TGTGCCAGCAGCCGGGACAGGGTGAGCGAGCAGTACTTC. It codes for CASSRDRVSEQYF.

The V gene is TRBV12-2, the J gene TRBJ1-5; the D segment call TRBD1 is taken from the table without a DNA check. TRBV12-2 is a recognized pseudogene. The CDR3 is 17 residues long. The CDR3 loop is CASRLLAPTGSNQPQHF. In DNA, the CDR3 is TGTGCAAGTCGCTTATTGGCCCCGACAGGGAGCAATCAGCCCCAGCATTTT.

The rearrangement links TRBV28 to TRBJ1-1; weak D call: TRBD1 (5 bases). Trimming pared 7 bases from V and 11 bases from J, leaving 17 bases between. The CDR3 sequence is 12 residues long. Germline CDR1 MDHEN, CDR2 SYDVKM. The CDR3 nucleotides read TGTGCCAGCACCCAGCGGGGCCCAAGGGCTTTCTTT. Amino acid sequence: CASTQRGPRAFF.

This clone was observed a few times. This rearrangement joins TRBV7-9 to TRBJ2-7, with 11 bases identical to TRBD1. V shed 4 bases and J 4 bases; nucleotides not matched to a gene: 3. The CDR3 consists of 14 residues. Germline CDR1 reads SEHNR; CDR2 reads FQNEAQ (reference sequence). CDR3 nucleotides: TGTGCCAGCAGCTGGGGACAGGGGGTGTACGAGCAGTACTTC. Protein: CASSWGQGVYEQYF.

V gene TRBV19 combines with J gene TRBJ1-1; no definite D call. Germline V gene data show CDR1 as LNHDA and CDR2 as SQIVND (reference sequence). This CDR3 is built from 13 residues. The V end lost 7 bases, the J end lost 0 bases, and 9 bases lay between the germline ends. CDR3 loop: CASTLRVNTEAFF. CDR3 sequence (DNA): TGTGCCAGTACACTGAGGGTGAACACTGAAGCTTTCTTT.

This clone was counted only a few times. J is TRBJ1-5 and V is TRBV6-1, with 7 positions matching TRBD1. V gave up 2 bases and J gave up 4 bases; unmatched junction bases: 2. The CDR3 spans 14 residues. Per germline, CDR1 MNHNS and CDR2 SASEGT. In nucleotides, the CDR3 is TGTGCCAGCAGTGAACCACAGGGGAATCAGCCCCAGCATTTT. Its translation: CASSEPQGNQPQHF.

J is TRBJ2-1 and V is TRBV27; TRBD1 matches 8 bases. CDR3 length: 14 amino acids. The germline V gene has CDR1 MNHEY and CDR2 SMNVEV (reference sequence). The V gene end was trimmed by 3 bases and the J gene end by 4 bases; junction bases not matched to a gene: 2. This chain's CDR3 is CASSFTGGYNEQFF. The CDR3 DNA is TGTGCCAGCAGTTTTACAGGGGGGTACAATGAGCAGTTCTTC.

V and J are TRBV7-2 and TRBJ1-5; D is perhaps TRBD1 (6 bases). This CDR3 contains 15 residues. V shed 5 bases and J shed 4 bases, with 15 bases lying between them. The V gene's germline CDR1 is SGHTA and CDR2 FQGNSA. CDR3: CASSGEGVRNQPQHF. The CDR3 nucleotides are TGTGCCAGCAGCGGTGAGGGGGTTCGGAATCAGCCCCAGCATTTT. Combining the CDR3 with reference TRBV7-2 and TRBJ1-5 gives the whole variable domain GAGVSQSPSNKVTEKGKDVELRCDPISGHTALYWYRQSLGQGLEFLIYFQGNSAPDKSGLPSDRFSAERTGGSVSTLTIQRTQQEDSAVYLCASSGEGVRNQPQHFGDGTRLSIL.

This chain joins TRBV9 and TRBJ1-2, with D maybe TRBD1 (5 bases). The ends were cut back, 3 bases at V and 2 bases at J, with 8 bases in the middle. Germline values: CDR1 SGDLS, CDR2 YYNGEE. The CDR3 is made up of 13 amino acids. As DNA, the CDR3 is TGTGCCAGCAGCGCGACAGAGAACTATGGCTACACCTTC. It translates to CASSATENYGYTF.

The V gene is TRBV19, the J gene TRBJ1-1; D may be TRBD1 (6 bases). The V end lost 5 bases, the J end lost 1 base, and 8 bases lay between the germline ends. Germline CDR1 is LNHDA and CDR2 is SQIVND (reference sequence). The CDR3 is 13 residues long. The DNA of the CDR3 is TGTGCCAGTAGTCTACAGGGGAACACTGAAGCTTTCTTT. It encodes CASSLQGNTEAFF.

V gene TRBV10-3 combines with J gene TRBJ2-5, with 10 bases aligning to TRBD2. Germline CDR1 and CDR2: ENHRY and SYGVKD. The CDR3 covers 16 residues. The J segment lost 4 bases and the V segment lost 2 bases, leaving 7 bases of the junction unmatched. The CDR3 DNA follows: TGTGCCATCAGTGAGGTTAGCGGGGGGCCGGGAGAGACCCAGTACTTC. Protein: CAISEVSGGPGETQYF.

The chain combines TRBV18 with TRBJ1-2; D perhaps matches TRBD1 (5 bases). V lost 9 bases and J lost 0, with 14 bases in between. The CDR3 contains 14 residues. Germline assignment: CDR1 KGHSH and CDR2 LQKENI. DNA of the CDR3: TGTGCCAGTCTCACAGGCCCTGCTAACTATGGCTACACCTTC. Translating gives CASLTGPANYGYTF.

The chain is built from TRBV2 and TRBJ2-1; a possible D gene is TRBD1 (6 bases). This CDR3 contains 15 residues. V lost 6 bases and J 2 bases, leaving 14 bases between the germline ends. The germline V gene encodes CDR1 SNHLY and CDR2 FYNNEI. CDR3 residues: CASSQLGGTYNEQFF. The CDR3, as DNA: TGTGCCAGCAGCCAACTAGGGGGAACCTACAATGAGCAGTTCTTC.

This clone was observed once. The genes are TRBV7-8 and TRBJ2-3; D not certain. CDR1 and CDR2 (germline): SGHVS, FQNEAQ. V was shortened by 3 bases and J by 6 bases, with 4 bases between the two germline ends. The CDR3 is 11 amino acids. The CDR3 DNA is TGTGCCAGCAGCTTGGCTGATACGCAGTATTTT. It codes for CASSLADTQYF.

V usage is TRBV28 and J usage is TRBJ1-6, with D perhaps matching TRBD1 (6 bases). The CDR3 contains 14 residues. Germline V gene lookup returns CDR1 MDHEN and CDR2 SYDVKM. Trimming shortened V by 2 bases and J by 7 bases, and 9 bases separated the two germline ends. The DNA of the CDR3 is TGTGCCAGCAGTTTAAGGCAGGGGAATTCACCCCTCCACTTT. Its translation: CASSLRQGNSPLHF.

The sample holds a few counts of this clone. V and J are TRBV6-5 and TRBJ1-5; no definite D call. Deletions cut 5 bases from V and 3 bases from J, with 14 bases between. This CDR3 region has 15 residues. Germline loops: CDR1 MNHEY, CDR2 SVGAGI. This CDR3 is CASSIDKRINQPQHF. CDR3 nucleotide sequence: TGTGCCAGCAGTATAGACAAACGGATCAATCAGCCCCAGCATTTT.

The genes are TRBV5-1 and TRBJ1-2; tentative D call: TRBD1 (6 bases). From germline, CDR1 is SGHRS and CDR2 YFSETQ. The CDR3 is 14 residues long. The V gene lost 0 bases and the J gene lost 4 bases, with 10 bases spanning the gap. CDR3 amino acids: CASSLDSGAYGYTF. DNA of the CDR3: TGCGCCAGCAGCTTGGATTCAGGGGCCTATGGCTACACCTTC.

The rearrangement joins TRBV9 to TRBJ2-1; the match to TRBD1 covers 9 bases. The CDR3 sequence is 15 residues long. Germline CDR1 and CDR2: SGDLS and YYNGEE. V shed 0 bases, J shed 7 bases, and the junction held 5 bases outside the gene matches. The CDR3 bases are TGTGCCAGCAGCGTAGGAGAGACAGGGGGTAATGAGCAGTTCTTC. Encoded protein: CASSVGETGGNEQFF.

The chain has TRBV28 and TRBJ1-1; D might be TRBD1 (6 bases). V lost 5 bases and J 8 bases, leaving 9 bases between the germline ends. The CDR3 runs 11 residues. Looked up from germline, CDR1 is MDHEN and CDR2 is SYDVKM. The CDR3 here is CASSNRVEAFF. The CDR3, as DNA: TGTGCCAGCAGTAACAGGGTGGAAGCTTTCTTT.

The V call is TRBV6-5, the J call TRBJ2-1, with 8 bases aligning to TRBD2. The CDR3 loop spans 14 amino acids. V shed 0 bases and J 11 bases; nucleotides not matched to a gene: 6. Germline V gene data show CDR1 as MNHEY and CDR2 as SVGAGI. The CDR3 sequence: CASSYSGGGRQQFF. The CDR3 nucleotides are TGTGCCAGCAGTTACTCCGGGGGGGGGCGACAGCAGTTCTTC.

Written as DNA, the CDR3 is TGTGCCAGCAGTTCCCACAAACAGGGGGATCCCGACGAGCAGTACTTC. Its protein product is CASSSHKQGDPDEQYF. The chain carries TRBV6-8 and TRBJ2-7, with 8 bases matching TRBD1. The CDR3 loop spans 16 amino acids. CDR1 is MNHGY, CDR2 SAAAGT, per germline. Unmatched junction bases numbered 13, after V lost 4 bases and J lost 5 bases.

The chain employs TRBV6-1 and TRBJ2-1; D is possibly TRBD1 (5 bases). The V gene lost 8 bases and the J gene lost 0 bases, with 8 bases spanning the gap. Germline CDR1 MNHNS, CDR2 SASEGT. The CDR3 length is 13 residues. The CDR3 bases are TGTGCCAGCCGACAGTTCTCCTACAATGAGCAGTTCTTC. It yields the protein CASRQFSYNEQFF.

The chain carries TRBV7-9 and TRBJ2-5; a possible D gene is TRBD2 (5 bases). The J call may be mistaken, given a closer DNA end match to TRBJ2-7. This CDR3 has 13 amino acids. Germline CDR1 and CDR2: SEHNR and FQNEAQ (reference sequence). CDR3 nucleotides: TGTGCCAGCAGCTTAGTCACGGCGGGCGAGCAGTACTTC. Translation: CASSLVTAGEQYF.